The rows below give T cell receptor beta chains drawn from one sample of a study of T cells after yellow fever vaccination. Via MiXCR, TCRdb re-called the 5' RACE reads, giving one row per CDR3 protein. The data show about 68,000 distinct CDR3 sequences, with 5% to 8% seen just once and around a third held by the top ten. The sequences come from CD8+ T cells sorted from PBMCs, collected 45 days after the first yellow fever vaccination. Receptors were obtained from a man aged 18 to 29 who received the YFV17D yellow fever vaccine. CDR3s include the opening cysteine and the closing phenylalanine or tryptophan. Each record gives: CDR3 protein, CDR3 DNA, J gene, D gene, clone size, V gene. D genes are given only for firm matches. Size is stated for part of the rows, as once, few or many counts, or as a class when the clone is expanded.

CDR3: CASSQSWGVADTQYF
DNA: TGCGCCAGCAGCCAAAGTTGGGGGGTTGCCGATACGCAGTATTTT
J: TRBJ2-3
D: -
size: many
V: TRBV4-1

CDR3: CATSSGSWFDTQYF
DNA: TGTGCCACCTCTTCGGGGAGTTGGTTTGATACGCAGTATTTT
J: TRBJ2-3
D: -
size: many
V: TRBV14

CDR3: CAISESGSSYNEQFF
DNA: TGTGCCATCAGTGAGTCAGGTAGCTCCTACAATGAGCAGTTCTTC
J: TRBJ2-1
D: -
size: many
V: TRBV10-3

CDR3: CASSMGEGIQYF
DNA: TGTGCCAGCAGCATGGGGGAGGGCATTCAGTACTTC
J: TRBJ2-4
D: TRBD2
size: many
V: TRBV5-6

CDR3: CASSISRFGGSSYNEQFF
DNA: TGTGCCAGTAGTATTTCGAGATTCGGGGGGAGCTCCTACAATGAGCAGTTCTTC
J: TRBJ2-1
D: TRBD2
size: few
V: TRBV19

CDR3: CASTDGALNSPLHF
DNA: TGTGCCAGCACGGACGGGGCCCTTAATTCACCCCTCCACTTT
J: TRBJ1-6
D: -
size: many
V: TRBV12-3/TRBV12-4

CDR3: CASSQDATDTDTQYF
DNA: TGCGCCAGCAGCCAAGATGCGACAGACACAGATACGCAGTATTTT
J: TRBJ2-3
D: -
size: many
V: TRBV4-3

CDR3: CSVTSGGSDTQYF
DNA: TGCAGCGTCACTAGCGGGGGTTCAGATACGCAGTATTTT
J: TRBJ2-3
D: TRBD2
size: few
V: TRBV29-1

CDR3: CASSPDTGWELFF
DNA: TGTGCCAGCAGTCCCGACACGGGTTGGGAGCTGTTTTTT
J: TRBJ2-2
D: -
size: many
V: TRBV12-3/TRBV12-4

CDR3: CASSQNWPRNTGELFF
DNA: TGCGCCAGCAGCCAAAACTGGCCACGAAACACCGGGGAGCTGTTTTTT
J: TRBJ2-2
D: -
size: few
V: TRBV4-1

CDR3: CASSYSVPGELFF
DNA: TGTGCCAGCAGTTACTCCGTACCCGGGGAGCTGTTTTTT
J: TRBJ2-2
D: -
size: many
V: TRBV6-5

CDR3: CASSYFKAGASGANVLTF
DNA: TGTGCCAGCAGTTATTTTAAGGCAGGGGCCTCTGGGGCCAACGTCCTGACTTTC
J: TRBJ2-6
D: -
size: -
V: TRBV6-5

CDR3: CASSPPRREAYNEQFF
DNA: TGTGCCAGCAGCCCCCCTAGGAGGGAAGCCTACAATGAGCAGTTCTTC
J: TRBJ2-1
D: -
size: many
V: TRBV7-9

CDR3: CSARAGIAFF
DNA: TGCAGTGCTAGAGCCGGGATAGCTTTCTTT
J: TRBJ1-1
D: -
size: -
V: TRBV20-1

CDR3: CASSYPARHLAGGHNEQFF
DNA: TGTGCCAGCAGTTACCCTGCCAGGCATCTAGCGGGGGGACACAATGAGCAGTTCTTC
J: TRBJ2-1
D: TRBD2
size: -
V: TRBV6-5

CDR3: CASSQDRGNEQYF
DNA: TGTGCCAGCAGCCAGGACAGGGGAAACGAGCAGTACTTC
J: TRBJ2-7
D: TRBD1
size: few
V: TRBV3-1

CDR3: CSARERRGTDTQYF
DNA: TGCAGTGCTAGAGAACGTAGGGGCACAGATACGCAGTATTTT
J: TRBJ2-3
D: -
size: many
V: TRBV20-1

CDR3: CASSHSGEHNEQFF
DNA: TGTGCCAGCAGCCATAGCGGGGAACACAATGAGCAGTTCTTC
J: TRBJ2-1
D: TRBD2
size: -
V: TRBV4-2

CDR3: CASSYHRDYGYTF
DNA: TGTGCCAGTTCCTACCACAGGGACTATGGCTACACCTTC
J: TRBJ1-2
D: -
size: -
V: TRBV19

CDR3: CASSPRQGFSPEAFF
DNA: TGTGCCAGCAGCCCGAGACAGGGTTTTTCCCCTGAAGCTTTCTTT
J: TRBJ1-1
D: TRBD1
size: few
V: TRBV6-2/TRBV6-3

CDR3: CASSYSNNYNSPLHF
DNA: TGTGCCAGCAGTTACTCGAACAACTATAATTCACCCCTCCACTTT
J: TRBJ1-6
D: -
size: many
V: TRBV6-5

CDR3: CASSESRFQGSYGYTF
DNA: TGCGCCAGCAGTGAGTCGAGATTTCAGGGTTCCTATGGCTACACCTTC
J: TRBJ1-2
D: -
size: many
V: TRBV10-2

CDR3: CASTPGGNGYTF
DNA: TGTGCCAGCACTCCAGGGGGTAATGGCTACACCTTC
J: TRBJ1-2
D: TRBD1
size: few
V: TRBV7-2

CDR3: CATSGGIEETQYF
DNA: TGTGCCACCAGTGGAGGGATAGAAGAGACCCAGTACTTC
J: TRBJ2-5
D: -
size: many
V: TRBV24-1

CDR3: CASSDWTSGGAKDEQFF
DNA: TGTGCCAGCAGCGACTGGACTAGCGGGGGGGCAAAAGATGAGCAGTTCTTC
J: TRBJ2-1
D: TRBD2
size: many
V: TRBV11-2

CDR3: CASSEGRGASYNEQFF
DNA: TGTGCCAGCAGCGAGGGGAGGGGGGCCTCCTACAATGAGCAGTTCTTC
J: TRBJ2-1
D: -
size: many
V: TRBV9

CDR3: CASSFPGQGSNTEAFF
DNA: TGTGCCAGCAGCTTCCCGGGACAGGGCTCTAACACTGAAGCTTTCTTT
J: TRBJ1-1
D: TRBD1
size: -
V: TRBV7-2

CDR3: CASSSWASSYNEQFF
DNA: TGTGCCAGCAGCTCTTGGGCTAGCTCCTACAATGAGCAGTTCTTC
J: TRBJ2-1
D: -
size: few
V: TRBV11-2

CDR3: CASSVSLVNSYNEQFF
DNA: TGTGCCAGCAGTGTATCGCTGGTAAACTCCTACAATGAGCAGTTCTTC
J: TRBJ2-1
D: -
size: many
V: TRBV6-4